The 30 T cell receptor beta chains below all came from one sample that was sequenced in a study of cytomegalovirus exposure and HLA in healthy donors. The PCR employed 60 Vbeta primers together with 13 Jbeta primers. Clones were read by immunoSEQ multiplex PCR, and TCRdb kept only the in-frame ones, dropping some. The repertoire consists of roughly 100,000 clones, with 75% to 85% occurring once and the leading ten covering 6% to 7.5%. The sequenced material came from PBMCs. The receptors derive from a man younger than 30 in good health and CMV-seronegative.

The genes are TRBV19 and TRBJ2-7, with TRBD1 as a possible D gene (6 bases). The length of the CDR3 is 14 residues. Looked up from germline, CDR1 is LNHDA and CDR2 is SQIVND (reference sequence). V was clipped by 5 bases and J by 7 bases, with 18 bases between them. CDR3 sequence reads: CASSGSRQAGEQYF. The CDR3 DNA sequence: TGTGCCAGTAGTGGCTCAAGACAGGCAGGAGAGCAGTACTTC.

This chain connects TRBV7-8 to TRBJ1-2; D is unresolved. The V gene's germline CDR1 is SGHVS and CDR2 FQNEAQ. There are 15 residues in the CDR3. With 3 bases removed from V and 1 base from J, the gap between germline ends came to 12 bases. The CDR3 nucleotides are TGTGCCAGCAGCTTCCGACTAGCAATTAACTATGGCTACACCTTC. Amino acids: CASSFRLAINYGYTF.

The genes are TRBV19 and TRBJ2-7, with D possibly being TRBD2 (6 bases). Germline V gene lookup returns CDR1 LNHDA and CDR2 SQIVND (reference sequence). There are 14 residues in the CDR3. Trimming removed 4 bases from V and 0 bases from J, with 10 bases in between. CDR3 sequence (DNA): TGTGCCAGTAGTAGGCGGGGACTCTCCTACGAGCAGTACTTC. The encoded protein is CASSRRGLSYEQYF.

The genes are TRBV9 and TRBJ1-2, with D uncertain. V was shortened by 0 bases and J by 6 bases, with 21 bases between the two germline ends. The germline V gene encodes CDR1 SGDLS and CDR2 YYNGEE. CDR3 size: 17 residues. The CDR3 protein is CASSVDRDGVVEDGYTF. For the CDR3, the DNA is TGTGCCAGCAGCGTAGATCGTGATGGTGTCGTGGAGGATGGCTACACCTTC.

The chain combines TRBV6-6 with TRBJ2-7; D is perhaps TRBD2 (7 bases). Germline V gives CDR1 MNHNY, CDR2 SVGAGI (reference sequence). This CDR3 has 14 amino acids. Trimming removed 8 bases from V and 5 bases from J, with 19 bases in between. The CDR3 protein is CASAKGRGADEQYF. The CDR3 region has the DNA TGTGCCAGCGCAAAGGGCCGGGGGGCGGACGAGCAGTACTTC.

A note on this clone: An end of the junction does not agree with germline; a read error may underlie this. V usage is TRBV6-6 and J usage is TRBJ1-2; 10 bases map to TRBD1. Germline V lookup: CDR1 MNHNY, CDR2 SVGAGI (reference sequence). This CDR3 region has 14 residues. The chain's CDR3 is CVSSNPTGGGGYTF. CDR3 in DNA: TGTGTCAGCAGTAACCCGACAGGGGGCGGTGGCTACACCTTC.

This clone was seen only a few times. The chain recombines TRBV5-1 with TRBJ1-1; D may be TRBD1 (6 bases). The CDR3 runs 15 residues. CDR1 SGHRS and CDR2 YFSETQ come from the germline V gene. V lost 1 base and J 4 bases, leaving 14 bases between the germline ends. The CDR3 DNA follows: TGCGCCAGCAGCTTGACAGGGTCGGTAGGCACTGAAGCTTTCTTT. Protein product: CASSLTGSVGTEAFF.

This clone showed up just a few times. This chain uses TRBV6-5 with TRBJ1-3; D may be TRBD1 (6 bases). Germline CDR1 is MNHEY and CDR2 is SVGAGI. This CDR3 contains 12 residues. The V and J ends lost 8 bases and 8 bases respectively, with 13 bases between them. The CDR3 spells CASWNRVDTIYF. CDR3 coding DNA: TGTGCCAGCTGGAACAGGGTGGACACCATATATTTT.

V usage is TRBV11-1 and J usage is TRBJ2-7; D not resolved. Germline CDR1 and CDR2: SGHAT and FQDESV (reference sequence). The V end was cut by 5 bases, the J end by 3 bases, with 5 bases between. The CDR3 runs 11 residues. Written as DNA, the CDR3 is TGTGCCAGCAGCCCCAACTACGAGCAGTACTTC. This encodes CASSPNYEQYF.

This clone occurred once. Here the CDR3 DNA reads TGTGCCAGCAGTTTACCCTATGGACTAGCGGGAGCTTACAATGAGCAGTTCTTC. It is translated as CASSLPYGLAGAYNEQFF. The chain uses TRBV28 and TRBJ2-1; 13 positions agree with TRBD2. V lost 2 bases, J lost 4 bases, and 8 bases stayed unmatched. The CDR3 consists of 18 residues. Germline assignment: CDR1 MDHEN and CDR2 SYDVKM.

The gene calls are TRBV6-5 and TRBJ1-3; no reliable D call. CDR1 and CDR2 from the germline V gene are MNHEY and SVGAGI. The CDR3 is made up of 15 amino acids. Trimming left V 0 bases short and J 0 bases short, with 6 bases between. The chain's CDR3 is CASSYSIASGNTIYF. The CDR3 coding sequence is TGTGCCAGCAGTTACTCGATAGCCTCTGGAAACACCATATATTTT.

The table lists this clone with a count of one. The chain is built from TRBV7-2 and TRBJ1-5; D is possibly TRBD1 (6 bases). In germline, CDR1 is SGHTA, CDR2 FQGNSA. V was shortened by 1 base and J by 4 bases, with 14 bases between the two germline ends. The CDR3 sequence is 16 residues long. CDR3 DNA: TGTGCCAGCAGCTTAGGGCCACAGGGTTCAAATCAGCCCCAGCATTTT. Protein sequence: CASSLGPQGSNQPQHF.

This chain links TRBV2 with TRBJ2-1; TRBD2 matches at 8 bases. V lost 3 bases and J lost 9; bases outside the gene matches: 7. Germline V gene data show CDR1 as SNHLY and CDR2 as FYNNEI. The CDR3 loop spans 14 amino acids. This CDR3 reads CASSEGGLVGEQFF. DNA of the CDR3: TGTGCCAGCAGTGAGGGGGGACTAGTTGGTGAGCAGTTCTTC.

The chain uses TRBV18 and TRBJ2-7; D is possibly TRBD2 (5 bases). The germline V gene encodes CDR1 KGHSH and CDR2 LQKENI. This CDR3 has 14 amino acids. V dropped 2 bases and J dropped 0 bases, with 8 bases sitting between them. This CDR3 reads CASSPSGSSYEQYF. The CDR3 DNA reads as TGTGCCAGCTCACCAAGTGGGAGCTCCTACGAGCAGTACTTC.

V usage is TRBV19 and J usage is TRBJ2-7; a weak D match, TRBD2 (6 bases). Germline CDR1 and CDR2: LNHDA and SQIVND (reference sequence). CDR3 length: 14 residues. V was clipped by 3 bases and J by 5 bases, with 14 bases between them. The CDR3 DNA is TGTGCCAGTAGTATCTACGCGCGGGGCGACGAGCAGTACTTC. Its protein product is CASSIYARGDEQYF.

The chain joins TRBV7-8 to TRBJ1-5; 9 positions match TRBD1. V shed 3 bases and J 6 bases; nucleotides not matched to a gene: 9. CDR1 and CDR2 (germline): SGHVS, FQNEAQ. This CDR3 has 16 residues. CDR3 sequence (DNA): TGTGCCAGCAGCTTTCCCGGGACAGGGAGTGTTCAGCCCCAGCATTTT. It yields the protein CASSFPGTGSVQPQHF. Full variable domain (remainder filled in from reference TRBV7-8 and TRBJ1-5): GAGVSQSPRYKVAKRGQDVALRCDPISGHVSLFWYQQALGQGPEFLTYFQNEAQLDKSGLPSDRFFAERPEGSVSTLKIQRTQQEDSAVYLCASSFPGTGSVQPQHFGDGTRLSIL.

This clone showed up just a few times. The chain employs TRBV2 and TRBJ1-1; TRBD1 aligns across 7 bases. Germline V CDR1 and CDR2: SNHLY, FYNNEI. The CDR3 covers 15 residues. V lost 5 bases, J lost 5 bases, and 11 bases stayed unmatched. CDR3 nucleotide sequence: TGTGCCAGCAGTTCTAGTCAGGGGGAGAGAACTGAAGCTTTCTTT. Translating gives CASSSSQGERTEAFF. Drawing the rest from reference TRBV2 and TRBJ1-1, the complete variable domain is EPEVTQTPSHQVTQMGQEVILRCVPISNHLYFYWYRQILGQKVEFLVSFYNNEISEKSEIFDDQFSVERPDGSNFTLKIRSTKLEDSAMYFCASSSSQGERTEAFFGQGTRLTVV.

This chain connects TRBV7-9 to TRBJ2-5, with 7 bases that match TRBD1. V gave up 5 bases and J gave up 1 base; unmatched junction bases: 10. The CDR3 consists of 16 residues. Germline V gene sequence: CDR1 SEHNR, CDR2 FQNEAQ (reference sequence). The CDR3 region is CASSPHPDRVQETQYF. CDR3 DNA: TGTGCCAGCAGCCCGCATCCTGACAGGGTCCAAGAGACCCAGTACTTC.

This clone has just one count. The V call is TRBV25-1, the J call TRBJ1-2; D not certain. V was cut by 6 bases and J by 9 bases, with 14 bases left in between. CDR1 is MGHDK, CDR2 SYGVNS, per germline. The length of the CDR3 is 12 residues. The DNA of the CDR3 is TGTGCCAGCAGCGGGCCGGGAGCTCGCTACACCTTC. This gives the protein CASSGPGARYTF.

CDR3 sequence (DNA): TGTGCCAGCAGCTTGGTGCGGGAGTCGAATAATGAGCAGTTCTTC. Protein sequence: CASSLVRESNNEQFF. The chain employs TRBV5-6 and TRBJ2-1, with TRBD2 matching over 7 bases. Looked up from germline, CDR1 is SGHDT and CDR2 is YYEEEE. CDR3 length: 15 amino acids. The ends lost 0 bases at V and 7 bases at J; junction bases unmatched: 7.

CDR3 in amino acids: CASSPEWGREQYF. The DNA of the CDR3 is TGCGCCAGCAGCCCGGAGTGGGGGCGCGAGCAGTACTTC. This chain uses TRBV4-3 with TRBJ2-7, with D perhaps TRBD1 (6 bases). The CDR3 has 13 residues. CDR1 is LGHNA and CDR2 is YSLEER in the germline V gene. V was cut by 4 bases and J by 6 bases, with 13 bases left in between.

This clone was seen more than once but under ten times. The DNA of the CDR3 is TGTGCCAGCAGTCCGTGGCAAATGTTACACCGGGACATTCAGTACTTC. Residues: CASSPWQMLHRDIQYF. V usage is TRBV5-6 and J usage is TRBJ2-4; D gene unclear. Looked up from germline, CDR1 is SGHDT and CDR2 is YYEEEE. Between the trimmed V and J ends, which lost 5 bases and 8 bases, there was a span of 23 bases. The CDR3 has 16 amino acids. The complete variable domain, with remaining parts taken from reference TRBV5-6 and TRBJ2-4, reads DAGVTQSPTHLIKTRGQQVTLRCSPKSGHDTVSWYQQALGQGPQFIFQYYEEEERQRGNFPDRFSGHQFPNYSSELNVNALLLGDSALYLCASSPWQMLHRDIQYFGAGTRLSVL.

This chain uses TRBV28 with TRBJ1-6; D is perhaps TRBD1 (5 bases). Germline V gene data show CDR1 as MDHEN and CDR2 as SYDVKM. Deletions cut 4 bases from V and 3 bases from J, with 13 bases between. The CDR3 length is 16 residues. The CDR3 loop is CASSSPQGGYNSPLHF. The CDR3 DNA is TGTGCCAGCAGTTCCCCCCAGGGTGGCTATAATTCACCCCTCCACTTT.

This clone was recorded once. The J gene is TRBJ1-1, the V gene TRBV28, with D tentatively TRBD1 (6 bases). Germline V gene lookup returns CDR1 MDHEN and CDR2 SYDVKM. This CDR3 has 13 amino acids. Trimming took 9 bases from V and 4 from J, leaving 15 bases between them. The CDR3 loop is CASLQGTGTEAFF. The CDR3 DNA follows: TGTGCCAGTTTACAGGGTACTGGCACTGAAGCTTTCTTT.

The chain is built from TRBV27 and TRBJ2-5, with 10 bases aligning to TRBD2. Losses at the gene ends were 4 bases for V and 7 bases for J; bases not matched to a gene: 12. The CDR3 contains 16 residues. Germline V lookup: CDR1 MNHEY, CDR2 SMNVEV (reference sequence). CDR3 sequence reads: CASSSLSSGGLGTQYF. CDR3 bases: TGTGCCAGCAGTTCCCTCTCTAGCGGGGGCCTTGGGACCCAGTACTTC.

The V and J genes are TRBV19 and TRBJ1-2; 7 bases map to TRBD1. Germline V gene sequence: CDR1 LNHDA, CDR2 SQIVND (reference sequence). The CDR3 consists of 16 residues. Germline trimming cut 3 bases from V and 4 bases from J; bases unmatched to any gene: 11. Written as DNA, the CDR3 is TGTGCCAGTAGTATGAGGGACAGCCTTCCTGGCTATGGCTACACCTTC. Translation: CASSMRDSLPGYGYTF.

The rearrangement joins TRBV2 to TRBJ1-2; maybe TRBD1 (6 bases). V dropped 7 bases and J dropped 0 bases, with 12 bases sitting between them. Germline V gives CDR1 SNHLY, CDR2 FYNNEI. This CDR3 is built from 14 residues. The CDR3 bases are TGTGCCAGCACCCGGGACATAACTAACTATGGCTACACCTTC. It encodes CASTRDITNYGYTF.

The chain employs TRBV5-5 and TRBJ2-2, with D possibly being TRBD1 (6 bases). Germline V gives CDR1 SGHKS, CDR2 YYEKEE (reference sequence). Trimming took 4 bases from V and 7 from J, leaving 14 bases between them. There are 14 residues in the CDR3. The CDR3 here is CASSPRTDFGELFF. CDR3 in DNA: TGTGCCAGCAGCCCAAGGACAGATTTCGGGGAGCTGTTTTTT.

The rearrangement joins TRBV5-1 to TRBJ2-7; D may be TRBD1 (5 bases). The CDR3 totals 14 residues. In germline, CDR1 is SGHRS, CDR2 YFSETQ. Trimming took 3 bases from V and 3 from J, leaving 13 bases between them. CDR3 nucleotides: TGCGCCAGCAGCTCCGCAGGGCCCCACTACGAGCAGTACTTC. This encodes CASSSAGPHYEQYF.

With respect to this clone: At one of its ends the junction is not consistent with the germline gene, which may arise from a read error. This specimen includes other DNA sequences encoding the same CDR3. This sequence joins TRBV5-4 and TRBJ1-2; 7 positions match TRBD1. CDR1 and CDR2 from the germline V gene are SGHNT and YYREEE (reference sequence). This CDR3 region has 16 residues. The CDR3 region has the DNA TGCGCCAGCAGCCAAGCACAGGGGACCTTGAAAGATGGCTACACCTTC. Its translation: CASSQAQGTLKDGYTF.